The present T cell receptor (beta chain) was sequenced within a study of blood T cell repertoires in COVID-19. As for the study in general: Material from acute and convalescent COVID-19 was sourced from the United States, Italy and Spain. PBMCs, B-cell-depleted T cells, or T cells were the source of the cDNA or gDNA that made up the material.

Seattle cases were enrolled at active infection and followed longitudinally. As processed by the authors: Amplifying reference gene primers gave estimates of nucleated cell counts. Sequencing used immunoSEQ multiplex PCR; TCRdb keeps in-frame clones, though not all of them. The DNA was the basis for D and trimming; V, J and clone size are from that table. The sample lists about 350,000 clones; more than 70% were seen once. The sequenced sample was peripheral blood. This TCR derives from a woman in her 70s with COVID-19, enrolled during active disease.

CDR3 nucleotides: TGTGCCACCAGTGACAGGGCTCACACTGAAGCTTTCTTT. Its translation is CATSDRAHTEAFF. J is TRBJ1-1 and V is TRBV24-1, with D possibly matching TRBD1 (5 bases). Germline V gene lookup returns CDR1 KGHDR and CDR2 SFDVKD. The V end was cut by 4 bases, the J end by 3 bases, with 8 bases between. This CDR3 region has 13 residues.